A single sample is the source of the 25 T cell receptor beta chains below, sequenced in a study of blood T cell repertoires in COVID-19. The assay was immunoSEQ multiplex PCR, and TCRdb's table has in-frame clones only and misses some. The table has some 230,000 clones, 86% seen once; the top ten hold 2% to 2.5%. The sequencing sample was made of peripheral blood. The receptor source for this set is a man under 40 who had recovered from COVID-19.

This clone turned up a few times. V is TRBV27 and J is TRBJ1-5, with no clear D. V gave up 3 bases and J gave up 7 bases, with 10 bases separating them. Germline-derived CDR1 and CDR2 are MNHEY and SMNVEV (reference sequence). The CDR3 loop spans 13 amino acids. The CDR3 DNA follows: TGTGCCAGCAGTTTGTCCTCGCGGCAGCCCCAGCATTTT. This sequence encodes CASSLSSRQPQHF.

The chain uses TRBV21-1 and TRBJ1-2. TRBV21-1 has pseudogene status. CDR3 length: 14 residues. CDR3 loop: CASSKYPGGYGYTF. CDR3 in DNA: TGTGCCAGCAGCAAATACCCCGGGGGCTATGGCTACACCTTC.

V is TRBV6-6 and J is TRBJ1-1; D not resolved. This CDR3 region has 14 residues. Trimming left V 2 bases short and J 1 base short, with 8 bases between. Germline CDR1 MNHNY, CDR2 SVGAGI (reference sequence). CDR3 DNA sequence: TGTGCCAGCAGTTACGCGCAGGAGAACACTGAAGCTTTCTTT. It specifies CASSYAQENTEAFF.

V gene TRBV4-2 combines with J gene TRBJ1-4; 7 bases line up with TRBD1. The CDR3 contains 16 residues. V shed 0 bases and J 2 bases; nucleotides not matched to a gene: 3. Per germline, CDR1 LGHNA and CDR2 YNFKEQ. CDR3 sequence (DNA): TGTGCCAGCAGCCAAGACCCCAGGGGGACTAATGAAAAACTGTTTTTT. It codes for CASSQDPRGTNEKLFF.

This clone was seen once. V and J are TRBV11-2 and TRBJ1-2; possible D gene TRBD1, 6 bases. In germline, CDR1 is SGHAT, CDR2 FQNNGV. Between the trimmed V and J ends, which lost 3 bases and 4 bases, there was a span of 24 bases. This CDR3 has 18 amino acids. The CDR3 reads CASSFFRRDISGFYGYTF. The CDR3 nucleotides are TGTGCCAGCAGCTTTTTCCGCAGGGACATCAGCGGTTTCTATGGCTACACCTTC.

This clone was observed a single time. The rearrangement joins TRBV19 to TRBJ2-1, with TRBD2 matching over 8 bases. The CDR3 is 16 residues long. In germline, CDR1 is LNHDA, CDR2 SQIVND (reference sequence). J lost 10 bases, V lost 7 bases, and 18 bases had no gene match. CDR3 DNA: TGTGCCAGTACCCCTATAGCGGGGACTTTAGGAAGGGAGCAGTTCTTC. It codes for CASTPIAGTLGREQFF.

The chain joins TRBV21-1 to TRBJ1-5. TRBV21-1 constitutes a pseudogene. This CDR3 comprises 18 residues. CDR3 region: CASSKAPTNHYSNQPQHF. The DNA for the CDR3 is TGTGCCAGCAGCAAAGCTCCTACCAATCATTATAGCAATCAGCCCCAGCATTTT.

The chain joins TRBV6-5 to TRBJ2-2; D possibly corresponds to TRBD1 (6 bases). Trimming removed 4 bases at V and 1 base at J, with 10 bases between. The CDR3 extends over 15 amino acids. Germline assignment: CDR1 MNHEY and CDR2 SVGAGI. The CDR3 sequence is CASSLDRWNTGELFF. Here the CDR3 DNA reads TGTGCCAGCAGTTTGGACAGATGGAACACCGGGGAGCTGTTTTTT.

J is TRBJ1-2 and V is TRBV15; D is possibly TRBD1 (5 bases). V was clipped by 4 bases and J by 9 bases, with 15 bases between them. CDR1 and CDR2 (germline): LNHNV, YYDKDF (reference sequence). The CDR3 consists of 13 residues. The CDR3: CATSNTGTWSYTF. CDR3 in DNA: TGTGCCACCAGCAACACAGGTACCTGGAGCTACACCTTC.

The chain combines TRBV10-2 with TRBJ2-7; 9 bases are shared with TRBD1. Trimming at V came to 8 bases and at J to 5 bases, leaving 16 bases not matched to a gene. Germline V gene sequence: CDR1 WSHSY, CDR2 SAAADI. The CDR3 runs to 16 residues. The CDR3 DNA reads TGCGCCAGCCATGGCCTACTTCTGGACAGGGGCAACGAGCAGTACTTC. Its protein is CASHGLLLDRGNEQYF.

The V call is TRBV5-1, the J call TRBJ1-1; 7 bases align to TRBD1. The germline V gene has CDR1 SGHRS and CDR2 YFSETQ. The CDR3 sequence is 13 residues long. Trimming at V came to 3 bases and at J to 5 bases, leaving 4 bases not matched to a gene. CDR3 loop: CASSWAGGTEAFF. The CDR3, as DNA: TGCGCCAGCAGCTGGGCAGGGGGAACTGAAGCTTTCTTT.

The chain recombines TRBV19 with TRBJ1-5; 8 bases are a match to TRBD1. The length of the CDR3 is 16 residues. The ends lost 1 base at V and 7 bases at J; junction bases unmatched: 9. Germline V lookup: CDR1 LNHDA, CDR2 SQIVND (reference sequence). CDR3 sequence: CASSIVGRGLGQPQHF. CDR3 nucleotide sequence: TGTGCCAGTAGTATAGTCGGCAGGGGGCTGGGACAGCCCCAGCATTTT.

V and J are TRBV5-1 and TRBJ2-1, with D maybe TRBD1 (5 bases). Germline values: CDR1 SGHRS, CDR2 YFSETQ. V lost 4 bases and J lost 4, with 24 bases in between. This CDR3 region has 18 residues. CDR3 protein: CASSISGLPQVGYNEQFF. CDR3 sequence (DNA): TGCGCCAGCAGCATCTCGGGCCTACCACAGGTGGGTTACAATGAGCAGTTCTTC.

This chain uses TRBV7-2 with TRBJ2-3; TRBD2 matches 8 bases. The J segment lost 1 base and the V segment lost 0 bases, leaving 0 bases of the junction unmatched. The CDR3 is 15 amino acids. Germline lookup yields CDR1 SGHTA and CDR2 FQGNSA. Written as DNA, the CDR3 is TGTGCCAGCAGCTTAGCTAGCGGGGGCACAGATACGCAGTATTTT. Protein product: CASSLASGGTDTQYF. Filled out from reference TRBV7-2 and TRBJ2-3, the complete variable domain reads GAGVSQSPSNKVTEKGKDVELRCDPISGHTALYWYRQSLGQGLEFLIYFQGNSAPDKSGLPSDRFSAERTGGSVSTLTIQRTQQEDSAVYLCASSLASGGTDTQYFGPGTRLTVL.

This chain joins TRBV7-2 and TRBJ1-1, with 8 bases that match TRBD1. Germline assignment: CDR1 SGHTA and CDR2 FQGNSA. Trimming at V came to 5 bases and at J to 4 bases, leaving 6 bases not matched to a gene. This CDR3 spans 14 amino acids. The CDR3 protein is CASSGTGGVTEAFF. The DNA for the CDR3 is TGTGCCAGCAGCGGGACAGGAGGGGTCACTGAAGCTTTCTTT. Complete variable domain (other parts from reference TRBV7-2 and TRBJ1-1): GAGVSQSPSNKVTEKGKDVELRCDPISGHTALYWYRQSLGQGLEFLIYFQGNSAPDKSGLPSDRFSAERTGGSVSTLTIQRTQQEDSAVYLCASSGTGGVTEAFFGQGTRLTVV.

The chain uses TRBV18 and TRBJ2-3; 8 bases map to TRBD2. Germline CDR1 KGHSH, CDR2 LQKENI. The V and J ends lost 7 bases and 2 bases, in that order; junction bases with no gene match: 11. This CDR3 has 16 amino acids. In nucleotides, the CDR3 is TGTGCCAGCTTTACCGAGCGGGGGCCAAACACAGATACGCAGTATTTT. Its protein is CASFTERGPNTDTQYF.

The chain has TRBV5-1 and TRBJ1-2; 10 nucleotides match TRBD1. The CDR3 loop spans 15 amino acids. V shed 4 bases and J 8 bases; nucleotides not matched to a gene: 11. Germline V gives CDR1 SGHRS, CDR2 YFSETQ. The CDR3 region has the DNA TGCGCCAGCAGCCCCGGGACAGGGGCGGGGGTCGGCTACACCTTC. Its protein product is CASSPGTGAGVGYTF.

V gene TRBV18 combines with J gene TRBJ1-2; a weak D match, TRBD1 (5 bases). The CDR3 sequence is 15 residues long. Germline CDR1 is KGHSH and CDR2 is LQKENI. With 2 bases removed from V and 3 bases from J, the gap between germline ends came to 13 bases. The CDR3 DNA reads TGTGCCAGCTCACCAGCGAAGGGAGGGGACTATGGCTACACCTTC. The encoded protein is CASSPAKGGDYGYTF.

The rearrangement joins TRBV29-1 to TRBJ1-2; no clear D. The CDR3 consists of 17 residues. Germline CDR1 and CDR2: SQVTM and ANQGSEA. Trimming stripped 8 bases from V and 4 bases from J, with 29 bases between. CDR3 nucleotide sequence: TGCAGCACTCCCTCAGTACAGAGTGTGAGCTCTCCCTATGGCTACACCTTC. Residues: CSTPSVQSVSSPYGYTF. The whole variable domain, remainder taken from reference TRBV29-1 and TRBJ1-2, is SAVISQKPSRDICQRGTSLTIQCQVDSQVTMMFWYRQQPGQSLTLIATANQGSEATYESGFVIDKFPISRPNLTFSTLTVSNMSPEDSSIYLCSTPSVQSVSSPYGYTFGSGTRLTVV.

The chain is built from TRBV13 and TRBJ2-5; 10 bases agree with TRBD1. Germline CDR1 PRHDT, CDR2 FYEKMQ (reference sequence). The ends lost 7 bases at V and 2 bases at J; junction bases unmatched: 7. The CDR3 spans 15 residues. CDR3 DNA sequence: TGTGCCAGCACCAGAAGGGGACAGGGGCAAGAGACCCAGTACTTC. Its translation is CASTRRGQGQETQYF.

This clone was seen only once. The chain is built from TRBV9 and TRBJ2-7; TRBD1 matches at 7 bases. V gave up 0 bases and J gave up 6 bases; unmatched junction bases: 6. The V gene's germline CDR1 is SGDLS and CDR2 YYNGEE. This CDR3 region has 14 residues. The CDR3 sequence: CASSVGGTDFEQYF. Here the CDR3 DNA reads TGTGCCAGCAGCGTAGGGGGGACAGACTTCGAGCAGTACTTC.

The V and J genes are TRBV7-6 and TRBJ1-1; D might be TRBD1 (5 bases). CDR3 length equals 15 residues. Trimming took off 5 bases at V and 6 bases at J, with 19 bases between the two ends. Looked up from germline, CDR1 is SGHVS and CDR2 is FNYEAQ. CDR3 in amino acids: CASSPSGAVSAEAFF. CDR3 in DNA: TGTGCCAGCAGCCCATCTGGGGCGGTGAGCGCTGAAGCTTTCTTT.

The CDR3 DNA follows: TGTGCCAGCAGCTTAGGTCTCCAGGGAACGAACTATGGCTACACCTTC. Its translation is CASSLGLQGTNYGYTF. The chain employs TRBV11-2 and TRBJ1-2; tentative D call: TRBD1 (5 bases). The germline V gene has CDR1 SGHAT and CDR2 FQNNGV. The CDR3 spans 16 residues. V lost 1 base and J 2 bases, leaving 14 bases between the germline ends. Drawing the rest from reference TRBV11-2 and TRBJ1-2, the complete variable domain is EAGVAQSPRYKIIEKRQSVAFWCNPISGHATLYWYQQILGQGPKLLIQFQNNGVVDDSQLPKDRFSAERLKGVDSTLKIQPAKLEDSAVYLCASSLGLQGTNYGYTFGSGTRLTVV.

The chain carries TRBV5-6 and TRBJ1-2; D uncertain. The CDR3 loop spans 15 amino acids. V lost 4 bases and J 4 bases, leaving 17 bases between the germline ends. CDR1 and CDR2 from the germline V gene are SGHDT and YYEEEE. The DNA of the CDR3 is TGTGCCAGCAGCCCCCCGGGAGCCAACCTCTATGGCTACACCTTC. Its translation is CASSPPGANLYGYTF.

This clone was found once. This chain uses TRBV4-1 with TRBJ2-7; possible D gene TRBD2, 5 bases. The CDR3 contains 15 residues. Germline CDR1 and CDR2: MGHRA and YSYEKL. V was clipped by 0 bases and J by 6 bases, with 15 bases between them. This chain's CDR3 is CASSQDWAGQSEQYF. The CDR3 nucleotides are TGCGCCAGCAGCCAAGATTGGGCGGGCCAGTCCGAGCAGTACTTC.